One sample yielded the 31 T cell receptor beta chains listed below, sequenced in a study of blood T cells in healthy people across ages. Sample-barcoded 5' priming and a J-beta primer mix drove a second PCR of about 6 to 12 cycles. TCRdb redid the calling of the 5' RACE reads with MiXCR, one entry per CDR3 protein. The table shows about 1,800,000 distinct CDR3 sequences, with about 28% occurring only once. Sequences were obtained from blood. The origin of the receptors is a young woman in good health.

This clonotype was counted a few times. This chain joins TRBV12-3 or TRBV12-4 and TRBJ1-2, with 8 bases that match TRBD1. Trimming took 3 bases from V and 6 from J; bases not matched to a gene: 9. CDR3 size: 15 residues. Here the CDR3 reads CASSFQGQVGDGYTF. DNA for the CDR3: TGTGCCAGCAGTTTTCAGGGACAGGTGGGAGATGGCTACACCTTC.

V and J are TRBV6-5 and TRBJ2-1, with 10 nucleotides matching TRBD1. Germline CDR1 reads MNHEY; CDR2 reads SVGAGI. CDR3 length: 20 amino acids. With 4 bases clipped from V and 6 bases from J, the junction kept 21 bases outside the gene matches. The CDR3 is CASSSSSGQGGTKFRNEQFF. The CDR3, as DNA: TGTGCCAGCAGTTCGTCAAGTGGACAGGGGGGGACTAAGTTCCGCAATGAGCAGTTCTTC.

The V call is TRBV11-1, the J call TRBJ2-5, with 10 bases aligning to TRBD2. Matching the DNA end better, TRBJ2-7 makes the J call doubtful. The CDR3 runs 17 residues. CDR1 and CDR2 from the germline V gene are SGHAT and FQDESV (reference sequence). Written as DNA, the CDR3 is TGTGCCAGCAGCTTAGGGGGCTGGGGGACTAGCGCTGGCGAGCAGTACTTC. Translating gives CASSLGGWGTSAGEQYF.

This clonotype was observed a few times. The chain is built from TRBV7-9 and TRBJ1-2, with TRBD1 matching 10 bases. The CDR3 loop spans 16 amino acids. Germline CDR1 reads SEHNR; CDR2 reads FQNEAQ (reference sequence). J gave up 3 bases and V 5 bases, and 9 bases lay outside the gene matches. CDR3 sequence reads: CASSRAGTGVDYGYTF. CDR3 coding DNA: TGTGCCAGCAGCCGAGCCGGGACAGGGGTCGACTATGGCTACACCTTC.

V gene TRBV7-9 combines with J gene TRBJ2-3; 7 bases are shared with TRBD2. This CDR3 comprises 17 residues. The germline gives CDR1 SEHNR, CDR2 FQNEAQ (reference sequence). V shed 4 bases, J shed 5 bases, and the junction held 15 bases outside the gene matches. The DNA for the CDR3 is TGTGCCAGCAGCTCATCGGGGGGTTCGGCGTCCAGAGATACGCAGTATTTT. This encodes CASSSSGGSASRDTQYF.

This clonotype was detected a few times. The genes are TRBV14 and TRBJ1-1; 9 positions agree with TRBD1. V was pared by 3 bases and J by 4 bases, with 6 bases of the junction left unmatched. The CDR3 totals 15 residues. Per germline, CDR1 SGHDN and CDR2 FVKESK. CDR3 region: CASSQTQGAPTEAFF. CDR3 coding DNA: TGTGCCAGCAGCCAGACACAGGGGGCGCCCACTGAAGCTTTCTTT.

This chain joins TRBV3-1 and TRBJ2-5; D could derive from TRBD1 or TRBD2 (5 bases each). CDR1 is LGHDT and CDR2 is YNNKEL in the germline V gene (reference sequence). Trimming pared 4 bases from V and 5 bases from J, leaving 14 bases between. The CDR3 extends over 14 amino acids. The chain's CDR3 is CASSPPGTAETQYF. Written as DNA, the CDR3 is TGTGCCAGCAGCCCACCCGGGACCGCGGAGACCCAGTACTTC.

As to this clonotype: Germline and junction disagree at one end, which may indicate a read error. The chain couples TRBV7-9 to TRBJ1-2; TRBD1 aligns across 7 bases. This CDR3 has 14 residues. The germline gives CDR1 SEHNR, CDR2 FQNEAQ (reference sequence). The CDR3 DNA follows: TGTGCCAACAGCTTAGCGACAGGGACGCATGGCTACACCTTC. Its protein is CANSLATGTHGYTF.

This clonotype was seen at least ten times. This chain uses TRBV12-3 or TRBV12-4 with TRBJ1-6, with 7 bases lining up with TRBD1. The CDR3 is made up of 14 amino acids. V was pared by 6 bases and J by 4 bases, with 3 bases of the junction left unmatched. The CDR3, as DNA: TGTGCCAGCAGGGAGGGACAGTATAATTCACCCCTCCACTTT. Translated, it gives CASREGQYNSPLHF.

The chain's CDR3 is CASSASGTRLSEQYF. In nucleotides, the CDR3 is TGTGCCAGCAGTGCCTCGGGGACGAGACTCAGCGAGCAGTACTTC. V gene TRBV12-3 or TRBV12-4 combines with J gene TRBJ2-5, with D perhaps TRBD1 or TRBD2 (5 bases each). The DNA matches TRBJ2-7 better at its end, which makes the J call doubtful. The CDR3 length is 15 residues.

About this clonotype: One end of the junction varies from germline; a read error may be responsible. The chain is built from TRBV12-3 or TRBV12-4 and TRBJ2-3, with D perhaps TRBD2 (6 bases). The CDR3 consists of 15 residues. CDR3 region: CASSFAGGTTDAQYF. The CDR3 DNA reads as TGTGCCAGCAGCTTTGCAGGAGGGACCACAGATGCGCAGTATTTT.

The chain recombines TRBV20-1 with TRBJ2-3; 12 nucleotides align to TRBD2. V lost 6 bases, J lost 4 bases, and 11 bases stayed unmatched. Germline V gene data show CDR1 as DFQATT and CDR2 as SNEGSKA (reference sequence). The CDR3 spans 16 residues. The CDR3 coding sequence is TGCAGTGCGCCAAAAGAGACTAGCGGGAGCTCAGATACGCAGTATTTT. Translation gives CSAPKETSGSSDTQYF.

CDR3 coding DNA: TGTGCCAGCAGTAACCGGGACAGGGGCAATGAGCAGTACTTC. Residues: CASSNRDRGNEQYF. The V gene is TRBV7-3, the J gene TRBJ2-4; 10 bases are shared with TRBD1. Germline V gene data show CDR1 as SGHTA and CDR2 as FQGTGA. The CDR3 length is 14 residues. J lost 13 bases, V lost 6 bases, and 12 bases had no gene match.

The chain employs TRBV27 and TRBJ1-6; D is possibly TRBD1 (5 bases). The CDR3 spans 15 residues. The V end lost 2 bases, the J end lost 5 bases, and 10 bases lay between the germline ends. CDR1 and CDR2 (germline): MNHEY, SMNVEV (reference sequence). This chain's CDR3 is CASSLAGRNNSPLHF. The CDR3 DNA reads TGTGCCAGCAGTTTAGCGGGACGTAATAATTCACCCCTCCACTTT.

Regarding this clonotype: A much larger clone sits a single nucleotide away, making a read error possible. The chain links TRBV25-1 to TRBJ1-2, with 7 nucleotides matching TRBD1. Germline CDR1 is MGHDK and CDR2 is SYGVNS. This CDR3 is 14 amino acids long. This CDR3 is CAGSDGGQVGGYTF. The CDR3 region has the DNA TGTGCCGGCAGTGACGGAGGACAGGTCGGTGGCTACACCTTC.

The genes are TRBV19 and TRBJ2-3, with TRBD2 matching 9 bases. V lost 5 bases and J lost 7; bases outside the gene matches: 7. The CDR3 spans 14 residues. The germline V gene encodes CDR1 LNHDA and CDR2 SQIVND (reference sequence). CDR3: CASSLRGGVNTQYF. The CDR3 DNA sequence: TGTGCCAGTAGTCTTCGCGGGGGGGTGAATACGCAGTATTTT.

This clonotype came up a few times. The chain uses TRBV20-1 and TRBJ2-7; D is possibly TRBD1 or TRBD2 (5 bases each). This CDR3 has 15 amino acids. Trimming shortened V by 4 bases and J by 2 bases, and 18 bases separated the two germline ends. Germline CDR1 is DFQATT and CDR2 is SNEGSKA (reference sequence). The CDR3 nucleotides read TGCAGTGCTAAACCTACCGGGACCTGGGCCTACGAGCAGTACTTC. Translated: CSAKPTGTWAYEQYF.

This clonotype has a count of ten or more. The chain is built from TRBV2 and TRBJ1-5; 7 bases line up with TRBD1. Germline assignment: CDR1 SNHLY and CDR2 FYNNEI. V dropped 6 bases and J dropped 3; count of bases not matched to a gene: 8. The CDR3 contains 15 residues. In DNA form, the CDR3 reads TGTGCCAGCAGATACCGGGACAGCCCCAATCAGCCCCAGCATTTT. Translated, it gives CASRYRDSPNQPQHF.

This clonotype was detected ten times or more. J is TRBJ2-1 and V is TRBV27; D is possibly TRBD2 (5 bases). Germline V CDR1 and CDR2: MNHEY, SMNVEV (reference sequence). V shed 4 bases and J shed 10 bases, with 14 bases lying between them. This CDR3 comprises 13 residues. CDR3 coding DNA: TGTGCCAGCAGTTCCCCTAGCCTTAGCGAGCAGTTCTTC. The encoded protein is CASSSPSLSEQFF.

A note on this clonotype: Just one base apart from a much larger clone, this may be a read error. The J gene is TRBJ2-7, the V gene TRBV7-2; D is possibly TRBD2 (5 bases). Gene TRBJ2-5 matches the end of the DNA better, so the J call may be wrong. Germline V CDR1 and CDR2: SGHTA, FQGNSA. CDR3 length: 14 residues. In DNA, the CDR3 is TGTGCCAGCAGCTGGAGTGTAACGGGGGAGACCCAGTACTTC. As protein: CASSWSVTGETQYF.

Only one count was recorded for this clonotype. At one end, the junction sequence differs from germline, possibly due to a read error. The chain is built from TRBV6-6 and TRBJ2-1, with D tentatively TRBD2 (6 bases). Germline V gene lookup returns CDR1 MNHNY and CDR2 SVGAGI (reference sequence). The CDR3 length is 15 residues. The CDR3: CAGSPLGGTYNEQFF. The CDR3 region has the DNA TGTGCCGGCAGTCCCTTGGGGGGTACCTACAATGAGCAGTTCTTC.

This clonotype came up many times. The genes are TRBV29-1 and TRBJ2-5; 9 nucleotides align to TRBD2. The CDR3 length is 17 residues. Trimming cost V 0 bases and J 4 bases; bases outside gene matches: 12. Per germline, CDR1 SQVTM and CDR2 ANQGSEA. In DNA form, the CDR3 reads TGCAGCGTTGAAGATCCCGTGAGGCTAGCGGGGCCAGAGACCCAGTACTTC. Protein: CSVEDPVRLAGPETQYF.

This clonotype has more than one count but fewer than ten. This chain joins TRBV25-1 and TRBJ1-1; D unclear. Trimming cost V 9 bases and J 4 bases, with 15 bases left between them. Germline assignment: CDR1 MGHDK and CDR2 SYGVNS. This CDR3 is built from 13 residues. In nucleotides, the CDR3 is TGTGCCAGAAAACCTAAGGGAAGCACTGAAGCTTTCTTT. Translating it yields CARKPKGSTEAFF.

CDR3 loop: CASSLVVGSNYGYTF. CDR3 coding DNA: TGTGCCAGCAGTTTGGTAGTCGGTAGTAACTATGGCTACACCTTC. The V and J genes are TRBV12-3 or TRBV12-4 and TRBJ1-2; no clear D. CDR3 length: 15 residues. V lost 3 bases, J lost 1 base, and 12 bases lay in between.

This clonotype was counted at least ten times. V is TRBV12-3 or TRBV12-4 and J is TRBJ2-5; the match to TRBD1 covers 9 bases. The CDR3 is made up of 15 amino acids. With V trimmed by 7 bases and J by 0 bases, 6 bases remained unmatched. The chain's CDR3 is CASTGTGPYQETQYF. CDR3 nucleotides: TGTGCCAGCACTGGGACAGGGCCGTACCAAGAGACCCAGTACTTC.

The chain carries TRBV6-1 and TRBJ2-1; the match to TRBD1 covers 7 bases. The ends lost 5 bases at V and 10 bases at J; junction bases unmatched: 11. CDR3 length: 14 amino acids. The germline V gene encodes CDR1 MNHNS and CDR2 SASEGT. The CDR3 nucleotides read TGTGCCAGCAGTCCCGACAGGGTTGGTGGGGAGCAGTTCTTC. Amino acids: CASSPDRVGGEQFF.

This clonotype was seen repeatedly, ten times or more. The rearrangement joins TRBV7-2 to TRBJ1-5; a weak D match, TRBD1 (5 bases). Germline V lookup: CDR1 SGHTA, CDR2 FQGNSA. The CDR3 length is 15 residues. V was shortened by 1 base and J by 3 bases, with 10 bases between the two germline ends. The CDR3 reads CASSLVGQINQPQHF. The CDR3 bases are TGTGCCAGCAGCTTAGTCGGACAAATCAATCAGCCCCAGCATTTT.

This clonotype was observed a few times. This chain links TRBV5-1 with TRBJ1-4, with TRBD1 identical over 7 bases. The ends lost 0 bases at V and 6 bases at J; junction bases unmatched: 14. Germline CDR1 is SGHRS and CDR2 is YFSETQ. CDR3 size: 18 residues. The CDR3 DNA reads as TGCGCCAGCAGCTTGGCCACAGGGGCCCTATCGGCATATGAAAAACTGTTTTTT. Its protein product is CASSLATGALSAYEKLFF. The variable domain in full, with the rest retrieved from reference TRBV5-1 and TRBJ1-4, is KAGVTQTPRYLIKTRGQQVTLSCSPISGHRSVSWYQQTPGQGLQFLFEYFSETQRNKGNFPGRFSGRQFSNSRSEMNVSTLELGDSALYLCASSLATGALSAYEKLFFGSGTQLSVL.

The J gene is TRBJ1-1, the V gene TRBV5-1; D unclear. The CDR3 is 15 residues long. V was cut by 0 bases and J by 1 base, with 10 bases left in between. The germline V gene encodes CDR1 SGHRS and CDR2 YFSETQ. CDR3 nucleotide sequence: TGCGCCAGCAGCTTGGAAGGTTGGGGGAACACTGAAGCTTTCTTT. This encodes CASSLEGWGNTEAFF.

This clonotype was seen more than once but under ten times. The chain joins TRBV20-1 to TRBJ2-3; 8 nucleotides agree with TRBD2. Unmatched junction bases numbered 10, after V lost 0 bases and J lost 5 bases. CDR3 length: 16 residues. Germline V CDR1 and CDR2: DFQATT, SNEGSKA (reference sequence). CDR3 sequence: CSARDLDGGAGDTQYF. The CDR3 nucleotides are TGCAGTGCTAGAGATCTGGACGGGGGGGCGGGAGATACGCAGTATTTT.

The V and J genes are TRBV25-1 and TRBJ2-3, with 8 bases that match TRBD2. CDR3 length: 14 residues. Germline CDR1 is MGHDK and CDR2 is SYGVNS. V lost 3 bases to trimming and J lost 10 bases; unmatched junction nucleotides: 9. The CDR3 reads CASSDWAGRGAQYF. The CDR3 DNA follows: TGTGCCAGCAGTGACTGGGCCGGGAGGGGAGCGCAGTATTTT.